This is a list of T cell receptor beta chains from one sample in a study of PD-1 blockade in classical Hodgkin lymphoma. Method: immunoSEQ multiplex PCR; TCRdb's copy keeps in-frame clones and lacks some. The table shows 7,000 to 8,000 clones, with 77% occurring only once. The specimen was CD4+ T cells from blood, collected at baseline. The receptors shown here come from a human donor with classical Hodgkin lymphoma. The CDR3 runs from the conserved cysteine through the conserved F or W.

V: TRBV14; length: 15; CDR3: CASSRVGFSSYEQYF
V: TRBV2; length: 11; CDR3: CASSGSGPAFF
V: TRBV7-9; length: 15; CDR3: CASSFASGGIGKAFF
V: TRBV2; length: 14; CDR3: CASTGRVSNTEAFF
V: TRBV5-1; length: 14; CDR3: CASSFGTVNEKLFF
V: TRBV7-2; length: 14; CDR3: CASSLGVTNTEAFF
V: TRBV4-1; length: 13; CDR3: CASSQGFSQPQHF
V: TRBV11-3; length: 13; CDR3: CASSLNRVGEQFF
V: TRBV5-4; length: 14; CDR3: CASSLSDFNYGYTF
V: TRBV10-3; length: 13; CDR3: CAISGTGSTEAFF
V: TRBV6-5; length: 14; CDR3: CASSYWAGDSPLHF
V: TRBV19; length: 15; CDR3: CASSIALIGTGEQFF
V: TRBV4-1; length: 18; CDR3: CASSRSMVGLAGTDTQYF
V: TRBV2; length: 14; CDR3: CASRGGTVTDTQYF
V: TRBV18; length: 16; CDR3: CASSQVAGPIYNEQFF
V: TRBV2; length: 15; CDR3: CAGKRDRGNSYEQYF
V: TRBV18; length: 14; CDR3: CASSPSSGYYEQYF
V: TRBV18; length: 14; CDR3: CASSRGQGYTEAFF
V: TRBV4-2; length: 16; CDR3: CASSLGLAGDFYEQYF
V: TRBV9; length: 15; CDR3: CASSPGTSLYYEQYF
V: TRBV4-2; length: 15; CDR3: CASSQDTRGSETQYF
V: TRBV7-6; length: 15; CDR3: CASSIRIEGTDTQYF
V: TRBV19; length: 14; CDR3: CASSPGQGKETQYF
V: TRBV6-1; length: 14; CDR3: CASTGTGGQQPQHF
V: TRBV9; length: 15; CDR3: CASSVTGGYMETQYF
V: TRBV7-2; length: 16; CDR3: CASSHPGVGQPYGYTF
V: TRBV6-5; length: 14; CDR3: CASSYRDRRTEAFF
V: TRBV30; length: 14; CDR3: CAWSVVGLNTEAFF
V: TRBV19; length: 13; CDR3: CASISTGGNEQYF
V: TRBV18; length: 14; CDR3: CASSLAGVSNEQFF
V: TRBV18; length: 14; CDR3: CASSPQSTGSPLHF
V: TRBV7-2; length: 15; CDR3: CASSVSPGQSYGYTF
V: TRBV27; length: 15; CDR3: CASSSEAGPFSEAFF
V: TRBV7-3; length: 16; CDR3: CASSLTRDRRTGELFF
V: TRBV7-7; length: 14; CDR3: CASSLSENTGELFF
V: TRBV9; length: 17; CDR3: CASSVATGVRSGNTIYF
V: TRBV11-3; length: 17; CDR3: CASSLDGGNSGANVLTF
V: TRBV7-2; length: 12; CDR3: CASSLGFSPLHF
V: TRBV5-6; length: 15; CDR3: CASSHRTGPQETQYF
V: TRBV5-5; length: 16; CDR3: CASSLVFSPQPVKQYF
V: TRBV19; length: 14; CDR3: CASSTVAGVTEQYF
V: TRBV7-9; length: 17; CDR3: CASSLEAARGANTEAFF
V: TRBV2; length: 14; CDR3: CASSPGLAAGEQFF
V: TRBV2; length: 15; CDR3: CASSDVGGSYNEQFF
V: TRBV6-1; length: 17; CDR3: CASSELVASGGQETQYF
V: TRBV7-9; length: 13; CDR3: CASSLAATYEQHF
V: TRBV11-2; length: 17; CDR3: CASSVGGLFGSGNTIYF
V: TRBV7-9; length: 14; CDR3: CASSLLGGPYEQYF
V: TRBV7-9; length: 16; CDR3: CASSFGGTSGTGELFF
V: TRBV28; length: 14; CDR3: CASSSALAGGTQYF
V: TRBV9; length: 15; CDR3: CASSVDGAIYNEQFF
V: TRBV27; length: 17; CDR3: CASSPWRPPKLDTEAFF
V: TRBV7-2; length: 16; CDR3: CASSLNGQGIQETQYF
V: TRBV2; length: 15; CDR3: CASSRGGRITDTQYF
V: TRBV18; length: 19; CDR3: CASSPYLTSGRSSYNEQFF